Shown below are 31 T cell receptor beta chains from a single sample sequenced in a study of graft-versus-host responses after intestinal transplantation. Plating of approximately 200,000 CFSE-labeled responder cells was done together with approximately 200,000 irradiated, violet-dye-labeled stimulator cells. This table comes from immunoSEQ multiplex PCR, and its TCRdb copy is limited to in-frame clones, with some not included. This sample carries around 14,000 clones, about 33% of them seen once, and the ten largest clones take roughly 2%. Sequencing was performed on alloreactive CD8+ T cells from a mixed lymphocyte reaction culture, taken before intestinal transplant. Subset defined: CFSE-low proliferating T cells sorted from roughly 6-day pre-transplant mixed lymphocyte reaction (GvH or HvG direction). These receptors all come from a human patient who received an intestinal transplant.

The chain carries TRBV15 and TRBJ2-7; D not certain. V lost 5 bases to trimming and J lost 0 bases, with 8 bases between them. This CDR3 is built from 13 residues. The germline V gene encodes CDR1 LNHNV and CDR2 YYDKDF (reference sequence). The CDR3 nucleotides read TGTGCCACCAGCCCCAGGAACTCCTACGAGCAGTACTTC. It translates to CATSPRNSYEQYF.

A few counts support this clone. This chain connects TRBV27 to TRBJ2-7; D unclear. The germline CDR1 and CDR2 sequences are MNHEY and SMNVEV (reference sequence). V was pared by 4 bases and J by 3 bases, with 10 bases between. CDR3 length: 13 residues. This CDR3 is CASSYSRYYEQYF. For the CDR3, the DNA is TGTGCCAGCAGTTACTCCCGGTACTACGAGCAGTACTTC.

This clone was seen only a few times. This chain links TRBV7-9 with TRBJ2-7; 7 bases map to TRBD1. Trimming cost V 5 bases and J 3 bases; bases outside gene matches: 10. CDR1 is SEHNR and CDR2 is FQNEAQ in the germline V gene (reference sequence). This CDR3 region has 15 residues. The CDR3 DNA follows: TGTGCCAGCAGCCCCCCGACAGGGACGAACTACGAGCAGTACTTC. Encoded protein: CASSPPTGTNYEQYF.

This chain links TRBV6-5 with TRBJ2-7; TRBD1 matches at 11 bases. The germline CDR1 and CDR2 sequences are MNHEY and SVGAGI. This CDR3 spans 15 amino acids. Trimming at V came to 0 bases and at J to 5 bases, leaving 3 bases not matched to a gene. The CDR3 is CASSYSGQGEDEQYF. The CDR3 DNA reads as TGTGCCAGCAGTTACTCGGGACAGGGGGAGGACGAGCAGTACTTC.

The rearrangement joins TRBV29-1 to TRBJ2-7; 9 nucleotides align to TRBD1. V was clipped by 6 bases and J by 3 bases; unmatched bases: 9. The V gene's germline CDR1 is SQVTM and CDR2 ANQGSEA. CDR3 length equals 14 residues. The CDR3 nucleotides read TGCAGCGTGGAGGGACAGGGAGAAGTCTACGAGCAGTACTTC. Protein sequence: CSVEGQGEVYEQYF.

The chain carries TRBV7-9 and TRBJ2-7; D remains unclear. V lost 5 bases to trimming and J lost 5 bases, with 16 bases between them. The CDR3 consists of 14 residues. Germline CDR1 is SEHNR and CDR2 is FQNEAQ (reference sequence). The CDR3 sequence is CASSPSILPDEQYF. In DNA form, the CDR3 reads TGTGCCAGCAGCCCATCAATACTCCCCGACGAGCAGTACTTC.

This clone was seen a handful of times. The chain carries TRBV27 and TRBJ1-5; D unclear. The V end was cut by 2 bases, the J end by 0 bases, with 11 bases between. Germline CDR1 and CDR2: MNHEY and SMNVEV (reference sequence). The CDR3 spans 16 residues. CDR3 residues: CASSLNVQNSNQPQHF. Written as DNA, the CDR3 is TGTGCCAGCAGTTTAAATGTACAGAATAGCAATCAGCCCCAGCATTTT.

This clone occurred a few times. The V call is TRBV4-3, the J call TRBJ1-1; weak D call: TRBD1 (6 bases). The CDR3 covers 15 residues. Trimming removed 1 base at V and 4 bases at J, with 13 bases between. Germline V gene sequence: CDR1 LGHNA, CDR2 YSLEER. The CDR3 bases are TGCGCCAGCAGCCAAGGTACAGGGATGGCCACTGAAGCTTTCTTT. Translation gives CASSQGTGMATEAFF.

In this sample, this clone turned up once. This chain joins TRBV4-3 and TRBJ2-7; D may be TRBD2 (6 bases). This CDR3 has 14 amino acids. With 1 base removed from V and 5 bases from J, the gap between germline ends came to 12 bases. From germline, CDR1 is LGHNA and CDR2 YSLEER. The CDR3 region is CASSQVGRMDEQYF. CDR3 nucleotides: TGCGCCAGCAGCCAAGTGGGGAGGATGGACGAGCAGTACTTC.

The chain employs TRBV11-2 and TRBJ1-2; D remains ambiguous. CDR1 is SGHAT and CDR2 is FQNNGV in the germline V gene. The V gene lost 1 base and the J gene lost 6 bases, with 9 bases spanning the gap. This CDR3 contains 13 residues. The CDR3 region is CASSLGGIDGYTF. In DNA form, the CDR3 reads TGTGCCAGCAGCTTAGGAGGGATCGATGGCTACACCTTC. Full variable domain (missing parts from reference TRBV11-2 and TRBJ1-2): EAGVAQSPRYKIIEKRQSVAFWCNPISGHATLYWYQQILGQGPKLLIQFQNNGVVDDSQLPKDRFSAERLKGVDSTLKIQPAKLEDSAVYLCASSLGGIDGYTFGSGTRLTVV.

This clone was seen only a few times. The chain is built from TRBV19 and TRBJ2-3, with a weak D call TRBD2 (5 bases). The V gene's germline CDR1 is LNHDA and CDR2 SQIVND (reference sequence). The ends were cut back, 6 bases at V and 9 bases at J, with 13 bases in the middle. The CDR3 runs to 12 residues. CDR3 region: CASSGVSGTQYF. In nucleotides, the CDR3 is TGTGCCAGTAGCGGGGTCAGCGGAACGCAGTATTTT.

In this sample, this clone turned up a few times. The CDR3: CASSYGAAFSTDTQYF. CDR3 DNA sequence: TGTGCCAGCAGCTATGGGGCCGCGTTTAGCACAGATACGCAGTATTTT. The V gene is TRBV7-2, the J gene TRBJ2-3; weak D call: TRBD1 (5 bases). CDR3 size: 16 residues. V dropped 4 bases and J dropped 0 bases, with 14 bases sitting between them. Germline CDR1 reads SGHTA; CDR2 reads FQGNSA. Complete variable domain (other parts from reference TRBV7-2 and TRBJ2-3): GAGVSQSPSNKVTEKGKDVELRCDPISGHTALYWYRQSLGQGLEFLIYFQGNSAPDKSGLPSDRFSAERTGGSVSTLTIQRTQQEDSAVYLCASSYGAAFSTDTQYFGPGTRLTVL.

This sequence joins TRBV7-9 and TRBJ2-5, with 7 bases fitting TRBD2. The end of the DNA is better explained by TRBJ2-7, so the J call may be wrong. This CDR3 is 17 amino acids long. Germline V gene sequence: CDR1 SEHNR, CDR2 FQNEAQ (reference sequence). The CDR3 loop reads CASSLAIGLAASYEQYF. CDR3 bases: TGTGCCAGCAGCTTAGCAATTGGGCTAGCGGCAAGCTACGAGCAGTACTTC.

This clone is medium-sized. The rearrangement uses TRBV19 and TRBJ1-2, with a tentative D call TRBD1 (6 bases). The CDR3 is made up of 14 amino acids. V dropped 2 bases and J dropped 7 bases, with 14 bases sitting between them. The germline CDR1 and CDR2 sequences are LNHDA and SQIVND (reference sequence). The CDR3 DNA is TGTGCCAGTAGTATAATACAGCCGGACAGTGGCTACACCTTC. Its protein is CASSIIQPDSGYTF.

The rearrangement joins TRBV6-1 to TRBJ1-2, with 9 bases fitting TRBD1. The trim removed 7 bases at V and 6 bases at J, leaving 6 bases unmatched. The CDR3 has 13 amino acids. Germline CDR1 MNHNS, CDR2 SASEGT. In DNA, the CDR3 is TGTGCCAGCATTGTACAGGGGGCGAATGGCTACACCTTC. Residues: CASIVQGANGYTF.

This clone was counted only a few times. The chain joins TRBV30 to TRBJ2-3, with D tentatively TRBD2 (5 bases). CDR1 is GTSNPN, CDR2 SVGIG, per germline (reference sequence). The V end lost 7 bases, the J end lost 2 bases, and 13 bases lay between the germline ends. The length of the CDR3 is 13 residues. The DNA for the CDR3 is TGTGCCTCAGCTAGCCTGAACACAGATACGCAGTATTTT. It yields the protein CASASLNTDTQYF.

The chain has TRBV18 and TRBJ1-1; TRBD1 matches at 7 bases. CDR3 size: 18 residues. Germline V gene data show CDR1 as KGHSH and CDR2 as LQKENI. Unmatched junction bases numbered 13, after V lost 3 bases and J lost 0 bases. Here the CDR3 reads CASSPGQRGKELNTEAFF. The CDR3 DNA sequence: TGTGCCAGCTCACCGGGACAGCGAGGAAAAGAATTGAACACTGAAGCTTTCTTT.

Only a few counts were recorded for this clone. The rearrangement links TRBV9 to TRBJ1-2; 11 bases are shared with TRBD1. The ends lost 3 bases at V and 3 bases at J; junction bases unmatched: 22. CDR1 is SGDLS and CDR2 is YYNGEE in the germline V gene. There are 21 residues in the CDR3. CDR3 region: CASSATIGQGAASPLYYGYTF. The DNA for the CDR3 is TGTGCCAGCAGCGCCACCATCGGACAGGGGGCGGCATCCCCCCTATACTATGGCTACACCTTC.

This rearrangement joins TRBV4-3 to TRBJ1-4, with a tentative D call TRBD1 (5 bases). Germline assignment: CDR1 LGHNA and CDR2 YSLEER. The V gene lost 3 bases and the J gene lost 1 base, with 15 bases spanning the gap. CDR3 length equals 17 residues. CDR3 bases: TGCGCCAGCAGCCAGAAGGCACGGGGGATAACTAATGAAAAACTGTTTTTT. Encoded protein: CASSQKARGITNEKLFF.

This clone was seen a single time. The V call is TRBV7-7, the J call TRBJ1-2; 7 bases are shared with TRBD1. The germline CDR1 and CDR2 sequences are SSHAT and FNYEAQ (reference sequence). The CDR3 is 16 residues long. Losses at the gene ends were 0 bases for V and 4 bases for J; bases not matched to a gene: 8. The CDR3 region has the DNA TGTGCCAGCAGCTTAGCGGCGCGACAGGGAATCTATGGCTACACCTTC. Its protein product is CASSLAARQGIYGYTF.

The sample holds a few counts of this clone. J is TRBJ2-5 and V is TRBV19; TRBD2 agrees at 10 bases. The germline V gene has CDR1 LNHDA and CDR2 SQIVND (reference sequence). The CDR3 spans 15 residues. After removal of 3 bases from V and 2 bases from J, the junction contained 3 bases not matched to a gene. The CDR3 region is CASSIGAGGQETQYF. The CDR3 DNA reads TGTGCCAGTAGTATCGGAGCGGGGGGGCAAGAGACCCAGTACTTC.

This clone was seen a handful of times. The V and J genes are TRBV7-2 and TRBJ2-7; 8 nucleotides agree with TRBD1. The germline CDR1 and CDR2 sequences are SGHTA and FQGNSA. The junction had 16 bases not matched to a gene; V was cut back by 5 bases and J by 7 bases. This CDR3 contains 16 residues. As DNA, the CDR3 is TGTGCCAGCAGCATGCGGACAGGGTCATACCTGGGGGAGCAGTACTTC. Translating gives CASSMRTGSYLGEQYF.

This clone was counted between two and nine times. The V call is TRBV30, the J call TRBJ1-2; 7 bases map to TRBD1. CDR3 size: 13 residues. Germline CDR1 reads GTSNPN; CDR2 reads SVGIG (reference sequence). The V gene end was trimmed by 4 bases and the J gene end by 6 bases; junction bases not matched to a gene: 8. The CDR3 here is CAWTPGRGDGYTF. DNA of the CDR3: TGTGCCTGGACCCCCGGCAGGGGGGATGGCTACACCTTC.

Only a few counts were recorded for this clone. This sequence joins TRBV15 and TRBJ2-5; D remains unclear. The CDR3 runs to 15 residues. Germline CDR1 is LNHNV and CDR2 is YYDKDF (reference sequence). V was shortened by 5 bases and J by 0 bases, with 13 bases between the two germline ends. In nucleotides, the CDR3 is TGTGCCACCAGCCCTCTCCGGAGTCACCAAGAGACCCAGTACTTC. It specifies CATSPLRSHQETQYF.

This sequence joins TRBV30 and TRBJ1-1; D unresolved. V was pared by 1 base and J by 2 bases, with 8 bases between. There are 13 residues in the CDR3. The germline CDR1 and CDR2 sequences are GTSNPN and SVGIG (reference sequence). The CDR3 DNA is TGTGCCTGGAGTGGGCCGGGAAACACTGAAGCTTTCTTT. Amino acid sequence: CAWSGPGNTEAFF.

This clone has more than one count but fewer than ten. The CDR3 protein is CASSHLQDYEQYF. CDR3 sequence (DNA): TGCGCCAGCAGCCATCTTCAGGATTACGAGCAGTACTTC. This chain connects TRBV4-1 to TRBJ2-7, with D unclear. Between the trimmed V and J ends, which lost 3 bases and 4 bases, there was a span of 10 bases. This CDR3 is 13 amino acids long. Germline CDR1 reads MGHRA; CDR2 reads YSYEKL.

This chain connects TRBV5-1 to TRBJ2-2; tentative D call: TRBD1 (7 bases). V was clipped by 3 bases and J by 6 bases, with 18 bases between them. The CDR3 sequence is 16 residues long. From germline, CDR1 is SGHRS and CDR2 YFSETQ. The CDR3: CASSWRGQIEAGELFF. The CDR3 nucleotides are TGCGCCAGCAGCTGGAGGGGGCAAATTGAGGCCGGGGAGCTGTTTTTT.

The rearrangement links TRBV11-2 to TRBJ2-7; no clear D gene. Germline V gene lookup returns CDR1 SGHAT and CDR2 FQNNGV. This CDR3 is built from 12 residues. Trimming removed 2 bases at V and 5 bases at J, with 7 bases between. CDR3 sequence: CASSLIVDEQYF. CDR3 DNA sequence: TGTGCCAGCAGCTTAATTGTCGACGAGCAGTACTTC.

The V call is TRBV27, the J call TRBJ1-2; perhaps TRBD1 as D (5 bases). The CDR3 contains 14 residues. From germline, CDR1 is MNHEY and CDR2 SMNVEV (reference sequence). V was shortened by 5 bases and J by 4 bases, with 14 bases between the two germline ends. This chain's CDR3 is CASSPLGGTYGYTF. Here the CDR3 DNA reads TGTGCCAGCAGTCCCTTGGGGGGTACCTATGGCTACACCTTC.

The chain is built from TRBV27 and TRBJ1-2, with D possibly being TRBD1 (5 bases). Trimming left V 3 bases short and J 2 bases short, with 10 bases between. Germline loops: CDR1 MNHEY, CDR2 SMNVEV (reference sequence). This CDR3 region has 14 residues. In DNA, the CDR3 is TGTGCCAGCAGTTTGAGCCGGACAAACTATGGCTACACCTTC. This sequence encodes CASSLSRTNYGYTF.

Relative to its sample, this clone is medium-sized. The chain has TRBV10-3 and TRBJ2-3; 9 bases fit TRBD1. The CDR3 spans 15 residues. Germline assignment: CDR1 ENHRY and CDR2 SYGVKD. V lost 3 bases, J lost 4 bases, and 5 bases stayed unmatched. CDR3 sequence reads: CAISDGTGYADTQYF. Here the CDR3 DNA reads TGTGCCATCAGTGACGGGACAGGGTATGCAGATACGCAGTATTTT.